This T cell receptor beta chain was captured in a study of T cell changes during pregnancy in multiple sclerosis (dated by TCRdb to the late 2010s). For context, the study as a whole: The study examined how the T cell repertoire changed over the course of pregnancy in women with multiple sclerosis.

In regard to this clone: Its binding antigen is unknown. Base qualities are not at hand, and no much larger clone is one base apart.

Library preparation used the immunoSEQ multiplex PCR assay. TCRdb re-hosts the immuneACCESS table, in-frame sequences only. Its copies lack some clones; in the studies checked, an unresolved V gene accounts for under half of them, and the cause for the rest is not known. Counted in this sample were more than 35,000 clones; approximately 90% of them appeared once. Approximately 0.75% of the sample belongs to the ten largest clones. The CDR1 and CDR2 encoded by the germline V gene are SGHTA and FQGNSA. The CDR3 has 16 amino acids, counting the end cysteine and phenylalanine. Only the CDR3 part of the read is kept: 48 bases, read in frame from the first base. V sheds 0 bases and J sheds 0 bases, leaving 9 bases between their ends.

Material: CD4+ T cells from peripheral blood mononuclear cells, obtained after pregnancy. The TCR was taken from a female donor in good health, enrolled as a control in a pregnancy study. The chain couples TRBV7-2 to TRBJ1-3; the D gene is possibly TRBD1, with 6 bases matching. The CDR3 sequence is CASSLAGAGSGNTIYF. In nucleotide form, the sequence is TGTGCCAGCAGCTTAGCGGGGGCCGGCTCTGGAAACACCATATATTTT.